The 2 T cell receptor beta chains presented below share a single source sample, sequenced in a study of read filtering for tumor transcriptome and immune sequencing. The library was built from about 400 ng RNA with molecular barcoded adaptors for alpha/delta and beta/gamma chains. TCRdb re-called the reads through MiXCR, storing one row per CDR3 protein. The sample records 100,000 to 150,000 distinct CDR3 sequences, approximately 13% being singletons. The sequenced sample consisted of a population of CD138-negative cells sorted from bone marrow. Every receptor here comes from a donor at least 40 years old with multiple myeloma.

This clonotype appeared many times. V is TRBV11-3 and J is TRBJ2-7; 10 nucleotides line up with TRBD2. The J segment lost 0 bases and the V segment lost 6 bases, leaving 8 bases of the junction unmatched. The CDR3 sequence is 16 residues long. Germline lookup yields CDR1 SGHNT and CDR2 YENEEA. DNA for the CDR3: TGTGCCAGCAGTTCAACACTAGCGGGGTACTCCTACGAGCAGTACTTC. Its protein is CASSSTLAGYSYEQYF.

To note about this clonotype: This may come from a read error, since a much larger clone is one base off. V gene TRBV12-3 or TRBV12-4 combines with J gene TRBJ2-2, with a possible D match to TRBD2 (6 bases). The V gene lost 7 bases and the J gene lost 4 bases, with 13 bases spanning the gap. The CDR3 loop spans 14 amino acids. The CDR3 region has the DNA TGTGCCAGCAAACCTGTAGCGGTCACCGGGGAGCTGTTTTTT. Amino acid sequence: CASKPVAVTGELFF.